The subject of this entry is one T cell receptor (beta chain). No DNA is given; TCRdb re-called the 5' RACE reads and lists each CDR3 protein once. The sample has 500,000 to 700,000 distinct CDR3 sequences, and its top ten clones hold around 3.3%. The sample originates from a study of T cells expressing NK-cell markers. CDR3 length: 16 residues. CDR1 is MDHEN, CDR2 SYDVKM, per germline. V is TRBV28 and J is TRBJ2-7; TCRdb names TRBD2, which stays unverified in the absence of DNA. Input material: blood T cells: a sorted CD56 or NKG2C T cell subset, CD4+ or CD8+ T cells, or bulk PBMC T cells (not recorded which). The source of this sequence is a man between 18 and 35 years old in good health. The CDR3 reads CASSLGTSTVGDEQYF.